The source of this TCR beta chain is a study of graft-versus-host responses after intestinal transplantation. Background on the study: Isolated intestinal, liver-intestinal, or multivisceral transplants were what recipients had.

The assay was immunoSEQ multiplex PCR, and TCRdb's table has in-frame clones only and misses some. The sample consists of over 100,000 clones, approximately 92% of them appearing once. The CDR3 consists of 13 residues. Deletions cut 4 bases from V and 4 bases from J, with 10 bases between. Germline CDR1 and CDR2: SGHDN and FVKESK. Points on this clone: The antigen is undetermined.

This chain joins TRBV14 and TRBJ1-2, with D possibly TRBD1 on 5 matching bases. The sequence came from a human donor who was the organ donor for an intestinal transplant. The specimen was unstimulated CD4+ T cells sorted from spleen or lymph node cells, collected before transplant. CDR3 sequence (DNA): TGTGCCAGCAGCCCCTTGGGGGGCTATGGCTACACCTTC. This codes for CASSPLGGYGYTF.